A single sample gave rise to the 23 T cell receptor beta chains below, sequenced in a study of T cells in Graves' hyperthyroidism and ophthalmopathy. Authors of the study amplified TCR beta CDR3 regions from RNA transcripts. HTBI primers were employed in a first-round RT-PCR of the TCR CDR3. TCRdb reprocessed the multiplex PCR reads with MiXCR, giving one entry per CDR3 protein. The sample gives approximately 400,000 distinct CDR3 sequences, about 18% of which show up once; around 40% is in the top ten. What was sequenced was blood. The receptors were gathered from a young man with Graves' ophthalmopathy.

The rearrangement uses TRBV13 and TRBJ2-1; TRBD2 agrees at 10 bases. The CDR3 is 14 residues long. V gave up 7 bases and J gave up 6 bases; unmatched junction bases: 6. CDR1 and CDR2 from the germline V gene are PRHDT and FYEKMQ (reference sequence). The CDR3 loop is CASIYSGGLNEQFF. The CDR3 DNA is TGTGCCAGCATCTATAGCGGGGGGCTCAATGAGCAGTTCTTC.

The gene calls are TRBV25-1 and TRBJ1-4; D call uncertain. Between the trimmed V and J ends, which lost 1 base and 8 bases, there was a span of 11 bases. CDR3 length: 14 amino acids. Germline values: CDR1 MGHDK, CDR2 SYGVNS. The CDR3 sequence is CASSESTGGEKLFF. The CDR3 nucleotides read TGTGCCAGCAGTGAATCGACGGGAGGAGAAAAACTGTTTTTT.

This clonotype was counted many times. The chain joins TRBV10-3 to TRBJ1-4; D ambiguous. Looked up from germline, CDR1 is ENHRY and CDR2 is SYGVKD. CDR3 size: 12 residues. The V end was cut by 0 bases, the J end by 8 bases, with 4 bases between. CDR3 protein: CAISESREKLFF. CDR3 coding DNA: TGTGCCATCAGTGAGTCTCGCGAAAAACTGTTTTTT.

This clonotype was found a few times. J is TRBJ1-2 and V is TRBV3-1; D might be TRBD1 (5 bases). V lost 6 bases and J lost 4, with 15 bases in between. CDR1 is LGHDT and CDR2 is YNNKEL in the germline V gene (reference sequence). The CDR3 consists of 14 residues. The CDR3, as DNA: TGTGCCAGCAGATCTGGGGGGGGATTCTATGGCTACACCTTC. Translating it yields CASRSGGGFYGYTF.

This clonotype was detected ten times or more. The chain recombines TRBV12-3 or TRBV12-4 with TRBJ2-7, with a tentative D call TRBD2 (5 bases). Trimming pared 11 bases from V and 7 bases from J, leaving 18 bases between. The CDR3 is made up of 12 amino acids. The CDR3 DNA sequence: TGTGCCCAACCTCCAGCGGCAAGGGAGCAGTACTTC. Its translation is CAQPPAAREQYF.

The table lists this clonotype with many counts. The chain is built from TRBV2 and TRBJ2-1; D remains ambiguous. The V gene's germline CDR1 is SNHLY and CDR2 FYNNEI. This CDR3 has 12 residues. V lost 2 bases, J lost 9 bases, and 8 bases lay in between. The CDR3: CASSEIVREQFF. In nucleotides, the CDR3 is TGTGCCAGCAGTGAAATCGTCCGTGAGCAGTTCTTC.

This clonotype was found many times. This rearrangement joins TRBV11-2 to TRBJ2-7, with a possible D match to TRBD1 (6 bases). Germline CDR1 SGHAT, CDR2 FQNNGV. The length of the CDR3 is 12 residues. V gave up 5 bases and J gave up 4 bases, with 9 bases separating them. The CDR3 DNA is TGTGCCAGCAGCGCACAGGGTTACGAGCAGTACTTC. This codes for CASSAQGYEQYF. Full variable domain (outside the CDR3, taken from reference TRBV11-2 and TRBJ2-7): EAGVAQSPRYKIIEKRQSVAFWCNPISGHATLYWYQQILGQGPKLLIQFQNNGVVDDSQLPKDRFSAERLKGVDSTLKIQPAKLEDSAVYLCASSAQGYEQYFGPGTRLTVT.

There are many counts of this clonotype. The V call is TRBV20-1, the J call TRBJ1-1; the D gene is possibly TRBD1 (5 bases). The CDR3 consists of 13 residues. Germline CDR1 and CDR2: DFQATT and SNEGSKA (reference sequence). V gave up 4 bases and J gave up 5 bases, with 14 bases separating them. The CDR3 sequence is CSANGAVRTEAFF. The CDR3 coding sequence is TGCAGTGCTAACGGGGCAGTTAGGACTGAAGCTTTCTTT.

This chain uses TRBV6-1 with TRBJ1-2; weak D call: TRBD1 (5 bases). Germline-derived CDR1 and CDR2 are MNHNS and SASEGT. The CDR3 is 15 residues long. V lost 3 bases, J lost 0 bases, and 11 bases lay in between. In DNA form, the CDR3 reads TGTGCCAGCAGTGATACAGGCCCTTCTAACTATGGCTACACCTTC. Its protein is CASSDTGPSNYGYTF.

This clonotype was detected only a few times. The chain links TRBV3-1 to TRBJ2-2; D might be TRBD2 (5 bases). Germline V gives CDR1 LGHDT, CDR2 YNNKEL (reference sequence). V was pared by 0 bases and J by 8 bases, with 7 bases between. The CDR3 covers 13 residues. The CDR3 loop reads CASSQEGGGELFF. In DNA, the CDR3 is TGTGCCAGCAGCCAAGAGGGCGGGGGGGAGCTGTTTTTT.

This clonotype has ten or more counts. The rearrangement links TRBV27 to TRBJ1-2; TRBD1 aligns across 9 bases. CDR3 length: 14 amino acids. Germline V gives CDR1 MNHEY, CDR2 SMNVEV (reference sequence). Trimming at V came to 6 bases and at J to 4 bases, leaving 6 bases not matched to a gene. The CDR3 nucleotides are TGTGCCAGCAGCGCGGGACAGGGAGTCTATGGCTACACCTTC. Translation gives CASSAGQGVYGYTF.

This clonotype was seen a handful of times. The rearrangement uses TRBV6-1 and TRBJ1-4, with 8 bases aligning to TRBD1. V shed 6 bases and J 8 bases; nucleotides not matched to a gene: 5. The length of the CDR3 is 13 residues. Germline V lookup: CDR1 MNHNS, CDR2 SASEGT. CDR3 sequence: CASRRQGREKLFF. The CDR3 coding sequence is TGTGCCAGCAGGCGACAGGGGAGGGAAAAACTGTTTTTT.

This clonotype was counted at least ten times. This chain connects TRBV7-9 to TRBJ2-7; the match to TRBD2 covers 14 bases. Unmatched junction bases numbered 6, after V lost 4 bases and J lost 7 bases. This CDR3 region has 15 residues. CDR1 is SEHNR, CDR2 FQNEAQ, per germline (reference sequence). As DNA, the CDR3 is TGTGCCAGCAGCTACGGACTAGCGGGGGGTGAGGAGCAGTACTTC. Protein: CASSYGLAGGEEQYF.

This clonotype appeared many times. V and J are TRBV12-3 or TRBV12-4 and TRBJ1-1; D uncertain. The CDR3 sequence is 12 residues long. V was pared by 5 bases and J by 5 bases, with 9 bases between. CDR3 sequence (DNA): TGTGCCAGCAGTGTGAGCGGAACTGAAGCTTTCTTT. Translated: CASSVSGTEAFF.

This clonotype was observed at least ten times. V gene TRBV28 combines with J gene TRBJ2-2; 13 bases are shared with TRBD2. This CDR3 spans 24 amino acids. Trimming at V came to 4 bases and at J to 0 bases, leaving 23 bases not matched to a gene. Germline V lookup: CDR1 MDHEN, CDR2 SYDVKM. CDR3 amino acids: CASSSRTGWGLAGLNYANTGELFF. The CDR3 DNA is TGTGCCAGCAGTTCTCGGACAGGGTGGGGACTAGCGGGACTTAATTACGCGAACACCGGGGAGCTGTTTTTT.

The sample holds a few counts of this clonotype. This chain connects TRBV11-2 to TRBJ1-1; 7 bases fit TRBD1. The germline V gene has CDR1 SGHAT and CDR2 FQNNGV. Trimming removed 4 bases from V and 4 bases from J; junction bases left unmatched: 9. This CDR3 spans 15 amino acids. The CDR3 nucleotides read TGTGCCAGCAGCTCACTGGGGACAGAAGTCACTGAAGCTTTCTTT. It encodes CASSSLGTEVTEAFF. Drawing the rest from reference TRBV11-2 and TRBJ1-1, the complete variable domain is EAGVAQSPRYKIIEKRQSVAFWCNPISGHATLYWYQQILGQGPKLLIQFQNNGVVDDSQLPKDRFSAERLKGVDSTLKIQPAKLEDSAVYLCASSSLGTEVTEAFFGQGTRLTVV.

The chain uses TRBV27 and TRBJ2-7; D not certain. The CDR3 is 15 amino acids. Germline lookup yields CDR1 MNHEY and CDR2 SMNVEV (reference sequence). V lost 2 bases to trimming and J lost 4 bases, with 15 bases between them. The CDR3 DNA sequence: TGTGCCAGCAGTTTAAAATGGGTTCCCCAGTACGAGCAGTACTTC. Translated: CASSLKWVPQYEQYF.

The rearrangement uses TRBV6-9 and TRBJ2-1; TRBD2 might be the D (7 bases). V dropped 3 bases and J dropped 6 bases, with 21 bases sitting between them. CDR1 and CDR2 from the germline V gene are MNHGY and SVAAGI. The CDR3 contains 17 residues. In DNA form, the CDR3 reads TGTGCCAGCAGTTACAGGACCGGGGGGCCGGCTTTCAATGAGCAGTTCTTC. Protein product: CASSYRTGGPAFNEQFF.

The V call is TRBV6-1, the J call TRBJ2-7; tentatively, D is TRBD1 (6 bases). The germline V gene has CDR1 MNHNS and CDR2 SASEGT. The CDR3 runs to 13 residues. V was trimmed by 6 bases and J by 5 bases, leaving 14 bases between them. CDR3 DNA: TGTGCCAGCAGCCGCAACAGGGCCCACGAGCAGTACTTC. It yields the protein CASSRNRAHEQYF.

This clonotype has only a few counts. The V call is TRBV5-1, the J call TRBJ1-1, with unresolved D. Trimming left V 4 bases short and J 1 base short, with 8 bases between. This CDR3 is 13 amino acids long. Looked up from germline, CDR1 is SGHRS and CDR2 is YFSETQ. CDR3 region: CASSMVQNTEAFF. Written as DNA, the CDR3 is TGCGCCAGCAGCATGGTCCAGAACACTGAAGCTTTCTTT. Based on the CDR3 plus reference TRBV5-1 and TRBJ1-1, the full variable domain is KAGVTQTPRYLIKTRGQQVTLSCSPISGHRSVSWYQQTPGQGLQFLFEYFSETQRNKGNFPGRFSGRQFSNSRSEMNVSTLELGDSALYLCASSMVQNTEAFFGQGTRLTVV.

In this sample, this clonotype turned up many times. CDR3 loop: CASSSPGTGDNEQFF. CDR3 DNA sequence: TGTGCCAGCAGTTCTCCCGGGACAGGGGACAATGAGCAGTTCTTC. V and J are TRBV6-9 and TRBJ2-1, with 10 bases aligning to TRBD1. Germline assignment: CDR1 MNHGY and CDR2 SVAAGI. This CDR3 contains 15 residues. After removal of 4 bases from V and 5 bases from J, the junction contained 5 bases not matched to a gene.

This clonotype was detected a few times. This chain connects TRBV27 to TRBJ2-7; 7 positions match TRBD1. Germline V gene lookup returns CDR1 MNHEY and CDR2 SMNVEV (reference sequence). The J segment lost 6 bases and the V segment lost 11 bases, leaving 16 bases of the junction unmatched. The CDR3 has 14 residues. The CDR3: CASKGLQGSGEQYF. The CDR3 region has the DNA TGTGCCTCCAAGGGCCTACAGGGGTCAGGCGAGCAGTACTTC.

In this sample, this clonotype turned up a few times. This chain joins TRBV7-9 and TRBJ1-4; D remains ambiguous. Trimming pared 7 bases from V and 7 bases from J, leaving 16 bases between. The CDR3 has 14 amino acids. CDR1 and CDR2 (germline): SEHNR, FQNEAQ (reference sequence). The CDR3 reads CASKVGAESEKLFF. The CDR3 DNA reads TGTGCCAGCAAGGTTGGCGCCGAGAGTGAAAAACTGTTTTTT.